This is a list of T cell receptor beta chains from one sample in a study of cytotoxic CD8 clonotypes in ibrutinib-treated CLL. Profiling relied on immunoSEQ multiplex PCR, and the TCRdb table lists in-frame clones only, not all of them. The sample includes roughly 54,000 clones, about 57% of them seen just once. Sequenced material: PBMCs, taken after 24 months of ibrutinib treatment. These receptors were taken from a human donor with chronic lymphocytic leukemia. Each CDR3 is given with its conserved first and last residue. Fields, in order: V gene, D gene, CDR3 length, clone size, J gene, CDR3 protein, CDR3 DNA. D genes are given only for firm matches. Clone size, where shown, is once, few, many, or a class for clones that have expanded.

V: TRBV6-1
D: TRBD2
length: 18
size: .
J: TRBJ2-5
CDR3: CASSELGLAGPVGETQYF
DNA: TGTGCCAGCAGTGAATTGGGACTAGCGGGGCCGGTGGGGGAGACCCAGTACTTC

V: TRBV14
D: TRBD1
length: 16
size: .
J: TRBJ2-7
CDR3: CASSQVGGQGAYEQYF
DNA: TGTGCCAGCAGCCAAGTTGGCGGACAGGGGGCCTACGAGCAGTACTTC

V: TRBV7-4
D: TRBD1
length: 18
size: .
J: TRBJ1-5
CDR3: CASSRRTGGNRDNQPQHF
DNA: TGTGCCAGCAGCCGGCGGACAGGGGGGAATAGGGACAATCAGCCCCAGCATTTT

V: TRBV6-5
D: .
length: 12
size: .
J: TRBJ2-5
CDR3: CASSTFQETQYF
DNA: TGTGCCAGCAGCACTTTTCAAGAGACCCAGTACTTC

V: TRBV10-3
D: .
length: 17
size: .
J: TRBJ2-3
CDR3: CAISESVDSHATDTQYF
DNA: TGTGCCATCAGTGAGTCGGTTGATAGCCACGCTACAGATACGCAGTATTTT

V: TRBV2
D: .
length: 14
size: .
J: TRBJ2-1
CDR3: CASRRSPAYNEQFF
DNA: TGTGCCAGTCGCCGGTCCCCTGCGTACAATGAGCAGTTCTTC

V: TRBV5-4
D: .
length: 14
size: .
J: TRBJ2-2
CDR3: CASSLGENTGELFF
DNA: TGTGCCAGCAGCTTGGGAGAGAACACCGGGGAGCTGTTTTTT

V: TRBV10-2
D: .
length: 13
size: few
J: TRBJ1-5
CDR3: CASSEHNNQPQHF
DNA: TGCGCCAGCAGTGAGCACAACAATCAGCCCCAGCATTTT

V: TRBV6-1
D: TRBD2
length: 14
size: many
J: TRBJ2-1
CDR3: CASTIAGGRNEQFF
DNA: TGTGCCAGCACCATAGCGGGGGGGCGCAATGAGCAGTTCTTC

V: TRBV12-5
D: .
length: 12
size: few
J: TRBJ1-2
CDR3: CASASGVYGYTF
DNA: TGTGCTAGTGCCTCTGGGGTATATGGCTACACCTTC

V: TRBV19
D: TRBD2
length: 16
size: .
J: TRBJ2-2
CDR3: CASSRRGGAGTGELFF
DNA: TGTGCCAGTAGTAGGCGCGGGGGGGCCGGCACCGGGGAGCTGTTTTTT

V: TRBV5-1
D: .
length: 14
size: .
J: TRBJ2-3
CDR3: CASSPTGSTDTQYF
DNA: TGCGCCAGCAGCCCGACCGGAAGCACAGATACGCAGTATTTT

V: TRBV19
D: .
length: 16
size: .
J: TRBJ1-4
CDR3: CARRFEPQCSNEKLFF
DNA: TGTGCCAGGAGATTCGAGCCGCAATGTTCTAATGAAAAACTGTTTTTT

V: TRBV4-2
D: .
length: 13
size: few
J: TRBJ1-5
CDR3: CASSQAGDQPQHF
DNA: TGTGCCAGCAGCCAAGCAGGAGATCAGCCCCAGCATTTT

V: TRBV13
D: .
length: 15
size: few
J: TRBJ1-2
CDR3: CASSTRDSLNYGYTF
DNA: TGTGCCAGCAGCACCAGGGACTCTCTAAACTATGGCTACACCTTC

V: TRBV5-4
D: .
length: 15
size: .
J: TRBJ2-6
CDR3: CASSTLGSGANVLTF
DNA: TGTGCCAGCAGCACCCTCGGGTCTGGGGCCAACGTCCTGACTTTC

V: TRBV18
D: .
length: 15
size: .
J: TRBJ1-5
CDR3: CASSPGRGGNQPQHF
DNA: TGTGCCAGCTCACCGGGGAGGGGGGGCAATCAGCCCCAGCATTTT

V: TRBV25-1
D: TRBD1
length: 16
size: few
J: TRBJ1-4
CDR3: CASSAQGASTNEKLFF
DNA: TGTGCCAGCAGTGCCCAGGGGGCGTCAACTAATGAAAAACTGTTTTTT

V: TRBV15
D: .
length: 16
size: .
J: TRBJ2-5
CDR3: CATSRDSSGGIETQYF
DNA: TGTGCCACCAGCAGAGATTCGTCGGGGGGCATCGAGACCCAGTACTTC

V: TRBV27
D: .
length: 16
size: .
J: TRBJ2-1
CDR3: CASSSGGGPSYNEQFF
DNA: TGTGCCAGCAGTTCAGGGGGGGGCCCCTCCTACAATGAGCAGTTCTTC

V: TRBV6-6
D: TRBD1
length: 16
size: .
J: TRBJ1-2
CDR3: CASSIRGDSNKYGYTF
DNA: TGTGCCAGCAGCATACGAGGGGACAGTAACAAGTATGGCTACACCTTC

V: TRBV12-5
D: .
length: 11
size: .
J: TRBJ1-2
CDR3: CASGLIGGYTF
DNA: TGTGCTAGTGGTCTAATCGGTGGCTACACCTTC

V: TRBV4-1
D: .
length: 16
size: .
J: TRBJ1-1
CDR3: CASSQDLGQRNTEAFF
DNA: TGCGCCAGCAGCCAAGATCTAGGGCAGAGAAACACTGAAGCTTTCTTT

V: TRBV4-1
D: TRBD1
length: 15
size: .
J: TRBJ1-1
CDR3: CASSQGDRVNTEAFF
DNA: TGCGCCAGCAGCCAAGGGGACAGGGTGAACACTGAAGCTTTCTTT